The present T cell receptor beta chain was sequenced within a study of blood T cell dynamics during melanoma immunotherapy. Each bulk PBMC sample had 300 to 350 ng DNA loaded. The protocol was immunoSEQ multiplex PCR, while the TCRdb copy is restricted to in-frame clones and leaves out a portion. The sample contains under 8,500 clones, approximately 85% of which appear only once. This clone was seen once. Deletions cut 2 bases from V and 8 bases from J, with 12 bases between. The V gene's germline CDR1 is LNHNV and CDR2 YYDKDF (reference sequence). This CDR3 contains 13 residues. Documented time point: week 3, after first cycle of checkpoint inhibitor.

The sequences come from blood, collected from a patient treated with checkpoint blockade. The chain combines TRBV15 with TRBJ1-2; D is possibly TRBD1 (5 bases). The TCR comes from a human donor with melanoma. This CDR3 is CATSRPQGTGYTF. CDR3 bases: TGTGCCACCAGCAGACCACAAGGGACCGGCTACACCTTC.